Below, 25 T cell receptor beta chains from the same sample are listed, as sequenced in a study. TCRdb recomputed calls from the 5' RACE reads with MiXCR, one row per CDR3 protein. The sample shows roughly 11,000 distinct CDR3 sequences, roughly a quarter of them seen only once. Cells sorted as Tregs were CD4+, CD25+ and CD127-/low. The sequencing input was Tregs sorted from a lymph node. Source of these receptors: a female donor with breast cancer.

This clonotype has a handful of counts. V is TRBV7-6 and J is TRBJ2-7; D gene ambiguous. The germline V and J ends were trimmed by 5 bases and 2 bases, with 1 base remaining between them. From germline, CDR1 is SGHVS and CDR2 FNYEAQ. The CDR3 runs to 10 residues. CDR3: CASSAYEQYF. DNA for the CDR3: TGTGCCAGCAGCGCCTACGAGCAGTACTTC.

By sample fraction, this clonotype is medium-sized (0.01 to 0.1%). The gene calls are TRBV7-6 and TRBJ2-1, with 9 bases that match TRBD1. Germline loops: CDR1 SGHVS, CDR2 FNYEAQ. The CDR3 length is 14 residues. Unmatched junction bases numbered 6, after V lost 5 bases and J lost 7 bases. The CDR3 DNA sequence: TGTGCCAGCAGCCTAGGACAGGGGACTAATGAGCAGTTCTTC. It yields the protein CASSLGQGTNEQFF.

By its share, this clonotype is medium-sized (0.01 to 0.1%). The V call is TRBV12-3 or TRBV12-4, the J call TRBJ2-3; no clear D. The V end was cut by 5 bases, the J end by 3 bases, with 6 bases between. The CDR3 covers 12 residues. CDR3 nucleotide sequence: TGTGCCAGCAGTCTGAATACAGATACGCAGTATTTT. Translated: CASSLNTDTQYF.

This clonotype qualifies as medium-sized. V and J are TRBV12-3 or TRBV12-4 and TRBJ2-1; D is unclear. The CDR3 sequence is 15 residues long. Trimming took off 4 bases at V and 0 bases at J, with 10 bases between the two ends. The CDR3 here is CASSSGLSSYNEQFF. In nucleotides, the CDR3 is TGTGCCAGCAGTTCCGGGTTGAGCTCCTACAATGAGCAGTTCTTC.

Points on this clonotype: At one of its ends the junction is not consistent with the germline gene, which may arise from a read error. The chain employs TRBV6-5 and TRBJ1-2, with 7 bases aligning to TRBD1. Germline V gene lookup returns CDR1 MNHEY and CDR2 SVGAGI. The CDR3 sequence is 13 residues long. The CDR3 region has the DNA TGTGCCGGCAGTGGAACAGGGGTTTATGGCTACACCTTC. This codes for CAGSGTGVYGYTF.

This chain uses TRBV19 with TRBJ2-7; D not resolved. Germline-derived CDR1 and CDR2 are LNHDA and SQIVND (reference sequence). The CDR3 consists of 14 residues. The V and J ends lost 2 bases and 3 bases respectively, with 11 bases between them. The CDR3 region has the DNA TGTGCCAGTAGTATAAGTGCTGATCACTACGAGCAGTACTTC. This codes for CASSISADHYEQYF.

This clonotype is labeled as medium-sized. The chain has TRBV4-2 and TRBJ2-3, with D unclear. The CDR3 runs 14 residues. Germline V gene lookup returns CDR1 LGHNA and CDR2 YNFKEQ. V was trimmed by 1 base and J by 0 bases, leaving 5 bases between them. The CDR3 DNA is TGTGCCAGCAGCCAAGCGAGGAGCACAGATACGCAGTATTTT. It translates to CASSQARSTDTQYF.

Note on this clonotype: One end of the junction varies from germline; a read error may be responsible. The rearrangement links TRBV20-1 to TRBJ2-4; D uncertain. Germline V CDR1 and CDR2: DFQATT, SNEGSKA (reference sequence). The CDR3 is 15 residues long. CDR3 residues: CSASDGWSATNIQYF. For the CDR3, the DNA is TGCAGTGCTAGCGACGGCTGGTCCGCCACAAACATTCAGTACTTC.

J is TRBJ2-3 and V is TRBV2; D call uncertain. The CDR3 consists of 14 residues. V lost 3 bases and J lost 7, with 14 bases in between. Germline V gene sequence: CDR1 SNHLY, CDR2 FYNNEI. The CDR3 DNA sequence: TGTGCCAGCAGTGATCAGTGGGTCGTTCATACGCAGTATTTT. Encoded protein: CASSDQWVVHTQYF.

The gene calls are TRBV20-1 and TRBJ2-1; the match to TRBD2 covers 10 bases. CDR1 and CDR2 from the germline V gene are DFQATT and SNEGSKA (reference sequence). V was pared by 0 bases and J by 6 bases, with 5 bases of the junction left unmatched. The CDR3 length is 15 residues. CDR3 region: CSARDASGSRNEQFF. CDR3 coding DNA: TGCAGTGCTAGAGATGCTAGCGGGAGTCGCAATGAGCAGTTCTTC.

To note about this clonotype: A much larger clone sits a single nucleotide away, making a read error possible. In DNA form, the CDR3 reads TGCAGTGCTAGAGGCGGACAGGCGAACTATGGCTACACCTTC. Its translation is CSARGGQANYGYTF. V gene TRBV20-1 combines with J gene TRBJ1-2, with TRBD1 matching over 7 bases. Germline CDR1 reads DFQATT; CDR2 reads SNEGSKA (reference sequence). The CDR3 consists of 14 residues. J lost 2 bases, V lost 1 base, and 4 bases had no gene match.

The V and J genes are TRBV20-1 and TRBJ1-5; D is unclear. The CDR3 totals 16 residues. Germline CDR1 is DFQATT and CDR2 is SNEGSKA (reference sequence). The V end was cut by 3 bases, the J end by 1 base, with 16 bases between. CDR3 nucleotide sequence: TGCAGTGCTAGTCGATCGGGTCGTTGGAGCAATCAGCCCCAGCATTTT. Amino acid sequence: CSASRSGRWSNQPQHF.

This clonotype was counted only a few times. V usage is TRBV20-1 and J usage is TRBJ2-1; 11 bases map to TRBD2. There are 15 residues in the CDR3. The V segment lost 2 bases and the J segment 4 bases; nucleotides outside the gene matches: 4. Germline CDR1 is DFQATT and CDR2 is SNEGSKA (reference sequence). CDR3 amino acids: CSARSLAGGYNEQFF. The DNA of the CDR3 is TGCAGTGCTAGAAGTCTAGCGGGAGGATACAATGAGCAGTTCTTC.

This clonotype is labeled as medium-sized (0.01 to 0.1%). The chain is built from TRBV6-5 and TRBJ2-1; D tentatively fits TRBD1 or TRBD2 (5 bases each). The germline CDR1 and CDR2 sequences are MNHEY and SVGAGI. This CDR3 has 13 residues. The germline V and J ends were trimmed by 5 bases and 13 bases, with 18 bases remaining between them. The CDR3 DNA reads TGTGCCAGCAGTAGCCTTGGGGGACCCAGCCAGTTCTTC. Encoded protein: CASSSLGGPSQFF.

This clonotype is termed medium-sized. The rearrangement joins TRBV5-1 to TRBJ2-7; 7 nucleotides align to TRBD1. This CDR3 has 13 amino acids. Germline V lookup: CDR1 SGHRS, CDR2 YFSETQ. Losses at the gene ends were 3 bases for V and 1 base for J; bases not matched to a gene: 1. The CDR3 spells CASSSGGSYEQYF. For the CDR3, the DNA is TGCGCCAGCAGCTCAGGGGGATCCTACGAGCAGTACTTC.

This clonotype was counted ten times or more. The V gene is TRBV11-2, the J gene TRBJ2-1, with a tentative D call TRBD1 (5 bases). The CDR3 is 14 residues long. Germline V gene lookup returns CDR1 SGHAT and CDR2 FQNNGV. Trimming shortened V by 0 bases and J by 6 bases, and 9 bases separated the two germline ends. For the CDR3, the DNA is TGTGCCAGCAGCTTAGATACAGGCATCAATGAGCAGTTCTTC. The encoded protein is CASSLDTGINEQFF.

This clonotype was observed a few times. The CDR3 region has the DNA TGTGCCAGCAGGGGGACTAGCTGGTACAATGAGCAGTTCTTC. Translation: CASRGTSWYNEQFF. The rearrangement joins TRBV7-2 to TRBJ2-1; 9 bases line up with TRBD2. This CDR3 has 14 amino acids. CDR1 is SGHTA and CDR2 is FQGNSA in the germline V gene. Losses at the gene ends were 6 bases for V and 4 bases for J; bases not matched to a gene: 4.

Relative to its sample, this clonotype is medium-sized. The rearrangement uses TRBV12-3 or TRBV12-4 and TRBJ2-6; 8 nucleotides agree with TRBD2. This CDR3 is 16 amino acids long. V trimming: 7 bases; J trimming: 3 bases; junction bases outside the gene matches: 8. CDR3 sequence: CASTSREGLGANVLTF. DNA of the CDR3: TGTGCCAGCACCTCCCGGGAGGGACTTGGGGCCAACGTCCTGACTTTC.

This clonotype was seen ten or more times. The chain couples TRBV15 to TRBJ2-1; D assignment may be TRBD1 or TRBD2 (5 bases each). The CDR3 is 15 amino acids. The V end lost 5 bases, the J end lost 2 bases, and 13 bases lay between the germline ends. Germline CDR1 is LNHNV and CDR2 is YYDKDF (reference sequence). The CDR3 DNA reads as TGTGCCACCAGCGCGAGACAGAGGGCCTACAATGAGCAGTTCTTC. Translated: CATSARQRAYNEQFF. Variable domain in full (rest from reference TRBV15 and TRBJ2-1): DAMVIQNPRYQVTQFGKPVTLSCSQTLNHNVMYWYQQKSSQAPKLLFHYYDKDFNNEADTPDNFQSRRPNTSFCFLDIRSPGLGDTAMYLCATSARQRAYNEQFFGPGTRLTVL.

In this sample, this clonotype is medium-sized. The chain uses TRBV20-1 and TRBJ2-7; TRBD1 might be the D (5 bases). The V and J ends lost 5 bases and 2 bases respectively, with 19 bases between them. This CDR3 is built from 15 residues. Germline V CDR1 and CDR2: DFQATT, SNEGSKA (reference sequence). Written as DNA, the CDR3 is TGCAGTGCTGCCGTTAGGAACAGGCAGGCCTACGAGCAGTACTTC. This translates into CSAAVRNRQAYEQYF.

There are many counts of this clonotype. The chain couples TRBV6-5 to TRBJ1-2, with 10 bases fitting TRBD1. The germline V gene encodes CDR1 MNHEY and CDR2 SVGAGI. CDR3 length: 14 amino acids. V lost 6 bases to trimming and J lost 6 bases; unmatched junction nucleotides: 7. DNA of the CDR3: TGTGCCAGCAGCGCTCCCGGGACAGGGGATGGCTACACCTTC. Translated: CASSAPGTGDGYTF.

Relative to its sample, this clonotype is medium-sized. The chain couples TRBV12-3 or TRBV12-4 to TRBJ2-3; the D gene is possibly TRBD1 (5 bases). Trimming took 6 bases from V and 2 from J, leaving 18 bases between them. CDR3 length: 16 residues. The CDR3 region is CASSPSRLGATDTQYF. The CDR3 DNA sequence: TGTGCCAGCAGCCCCTCCCGGCTAGGGGCCACAGATACGCAGTATTTT.

The chain is built from TRBV2 and TRBJ2-3, with D hard to call. CDR1 is SNHLY and CDR2 is FYNNEI in the germline V gene. V was cut by 3 bases and J by 8 bases, with 15 bases left in between. The CDR3 has 14 residues. CDR3 in DNA: TGTGCCAGCAGTGATCAGTGGGTCGTTCCTACGCAGTATTTT. Translating gives CASSDQWVVPTQYF.

This clonotype is deemed medium-sized. This sequence joins TRBV28 and TRBJ1-5; TRBD1 matches at 11 bases. In germline, CDR1 is MDHEN, CDR2 SYDVKM. The CDR3 totals 17 residues. V was clipped by 1 base and J by 6 bases; unmatched bases: 8. The CDR3 protein is CASSLSRTGGVGQPQHF. The DNA of the CDR3 is TGTGCCAGCAGTTTATCGCGGACAGGGGGCGTTGGTCAGCCCCAGCATTTT.

In this sample, this clonotype is medium-sized. The chain employs TRBV9 and TRBJ2-3; D is perhaps TRBD2 (6 bases). Germline V CDR1 and CDR2: SGDLS, YYNGEE. V was cut by 0 bases and J by 4 bases, with 6 bases left in between. The CDR3 is made up of 13 amino acids. The CDR3 coding sequence is TGTGCCAGCAGCGTAGCGGGAGCAGATACGCAGTATTTT. This encodes CASSVAGADTQYF.